This TCR beta chain was found in a study of cytomegalovirus exposure and HLA in healthy donors. At the level of the study: HLA-typed donors contributed around 82 million unique TCRs, which were held in an early data release. Overall study findings and caveats: Clonal expansion was found to be greater in HLA-associated TCR beta chains than in equally common others in a later analysis.

For this clone: The antigen is not known.

A multiplex PCR was run with 60 Vbeta primers and 13 Jbeta primers. Method: immunoSEQ multiplex PCR; TCRdb's copy keeps in-frame clones and lacks some. The sample lists 200,000 or so clones, 70% to 90% occurring once. CDR3 length: 15 residues. In germline, CDR1 is SNHLY, CDR2 FYNNEI. Trimming cost V 4 bases and J 7 bases; bases outside gene matches: 5. The sequenced sample was PBMCs. The rearrangement links TRBV2 to TRBJ2-2, with 11 bases fitting TRBD1. The receptor was derived from a woman between 18 and 29 years old in good health and CMV-seropositive. The CDR3 coding sequence is TGTGCCAGCAGTGCTGGACAGGGGGCAATCGGGGAGCTGTTTTTT. Its translation is CASSAGQGAIGELFF.